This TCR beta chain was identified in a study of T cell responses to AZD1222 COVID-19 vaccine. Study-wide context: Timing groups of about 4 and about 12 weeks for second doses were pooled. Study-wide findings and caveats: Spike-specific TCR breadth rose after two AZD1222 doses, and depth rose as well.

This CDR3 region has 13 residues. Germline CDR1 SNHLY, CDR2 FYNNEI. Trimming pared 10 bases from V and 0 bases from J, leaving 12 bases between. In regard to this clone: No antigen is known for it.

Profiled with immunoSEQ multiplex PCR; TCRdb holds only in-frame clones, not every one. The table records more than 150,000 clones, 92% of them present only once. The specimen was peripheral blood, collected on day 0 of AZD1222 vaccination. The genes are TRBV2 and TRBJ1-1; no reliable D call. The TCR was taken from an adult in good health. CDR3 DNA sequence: TGTGCCACCCGGGCGGAGCTGAACACTGAAGCTTTCTTT. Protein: CATRAELNTEAFF.